This TCR beta chain was observed in a study of T cells in Graves' hyperthyroidism and ophthalmopathy. Study-wide findings and caveats: Blood also held most thyroid clonotypes expanded beyond 0.001.

V was trimmed by 3 bases and J by 5 bases, leaving 8 bases between them. The CDR3 consists of 13 residues. This clonotype occurred many times. Its antigen is currently unknown. Amplification targeted TCR beta CDR3 regions from RNA transcripts. The primer set for the first-round RT-PCR of the TCR CDR3 was HTBI. In TCRdb, the multiplex PCR reads were re-called with MiXCR into one record per CDR3 protein. This sample has about 620,000 distinct CDR3 sequences; 15% to 20% occur once, and the top ten carry less than 4.5%. The TCR comes from a young woman with Graves' hyperthyroidism. The rearrangement uses TRBV12-3 or TRBV12-4 and TRBJ1-5; D call uncertain. The sample was blood. Here the CDR3 DNA reads TGTGCCAGCAGTTTGATGGGCCATCAGCCCCAGCATTTT. This translates into CASSLMGHQPQHF.